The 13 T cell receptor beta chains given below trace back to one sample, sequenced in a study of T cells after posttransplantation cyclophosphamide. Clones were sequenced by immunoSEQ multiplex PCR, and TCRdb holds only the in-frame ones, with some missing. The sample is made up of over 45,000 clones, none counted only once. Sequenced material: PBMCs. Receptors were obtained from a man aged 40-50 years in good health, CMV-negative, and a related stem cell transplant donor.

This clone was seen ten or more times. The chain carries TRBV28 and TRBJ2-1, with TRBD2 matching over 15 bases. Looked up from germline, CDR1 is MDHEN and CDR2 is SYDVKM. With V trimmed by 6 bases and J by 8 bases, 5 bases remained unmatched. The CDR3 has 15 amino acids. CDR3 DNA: TGTGCCAGCAGAGGGACTAGCGGGAGGATGGATGAGCAGTTCTTC. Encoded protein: CASRGTSGRMDEQFF.

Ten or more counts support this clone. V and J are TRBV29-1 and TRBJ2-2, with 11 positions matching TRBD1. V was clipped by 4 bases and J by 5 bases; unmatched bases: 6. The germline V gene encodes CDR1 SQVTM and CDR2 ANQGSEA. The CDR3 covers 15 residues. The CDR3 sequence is CSVVGTGGNTGELFF. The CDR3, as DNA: TGCAGCGTTGTCGGGACAGGGGGTAATACCGGGGAGCTGTTTTTT.

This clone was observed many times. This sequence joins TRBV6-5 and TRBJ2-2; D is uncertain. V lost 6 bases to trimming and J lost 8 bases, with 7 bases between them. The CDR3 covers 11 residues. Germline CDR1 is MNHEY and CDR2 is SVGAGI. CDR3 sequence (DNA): TGTGCCAGCAGCCCCGGGGGGGAGCTGTTTTTT. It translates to CASSPGGELFF.

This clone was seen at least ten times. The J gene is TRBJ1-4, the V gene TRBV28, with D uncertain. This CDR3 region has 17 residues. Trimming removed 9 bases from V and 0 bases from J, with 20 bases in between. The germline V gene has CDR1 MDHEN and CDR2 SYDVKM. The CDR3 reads CASTTWKWQATNEKLFF. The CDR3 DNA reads TGTGCCAGTACCACCTGGAAGTGGCAGGCAACTAATGAAAAACTGTTTTTT.

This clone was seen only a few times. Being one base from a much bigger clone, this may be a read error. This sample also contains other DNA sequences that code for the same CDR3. Written as DNA, the CDR3 is TGTGCCATCAGGCTAGACAGCCAACTAAGCGATGAGCAGTTCTTC. It specifies CAIRLDSQLSDEQFF. The V gene is TRBV10-3, the J gene TRBJ2-1; D might be TRBD1 (5 bases). The germline V gene has CDR1 ENHRY and CDR2 SYGVKD. The CDR3 length is 15 residues. Trimming removed 6 bases from V and 8 bases from J, with 20 bases in between.

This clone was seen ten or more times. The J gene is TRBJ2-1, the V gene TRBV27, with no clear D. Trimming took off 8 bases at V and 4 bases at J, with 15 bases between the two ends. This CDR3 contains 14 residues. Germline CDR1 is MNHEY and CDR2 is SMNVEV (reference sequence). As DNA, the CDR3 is TGTGCCAGCGGAAGTCCGGCAGGTTACAATGAGCAGTTCTTC. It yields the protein CASGSPAGYNEQFF.

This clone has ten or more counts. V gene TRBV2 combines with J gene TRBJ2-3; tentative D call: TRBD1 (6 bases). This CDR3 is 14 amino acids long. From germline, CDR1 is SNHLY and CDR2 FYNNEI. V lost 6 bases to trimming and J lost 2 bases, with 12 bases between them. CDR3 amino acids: CASRLTGVTDTQYF. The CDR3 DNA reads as TGTGCCAGCAGATTGACAGGAGTCACAGATACGCAGTATTTT.

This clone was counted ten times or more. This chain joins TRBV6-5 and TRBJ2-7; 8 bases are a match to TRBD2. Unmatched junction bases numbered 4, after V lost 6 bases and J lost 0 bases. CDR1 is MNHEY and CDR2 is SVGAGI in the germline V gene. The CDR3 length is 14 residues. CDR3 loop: CASSTAGDSYEQYF. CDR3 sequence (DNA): TGTGCCAGCAGCACAGCGGGGGACTCCTACGAGCAGTACTTC.

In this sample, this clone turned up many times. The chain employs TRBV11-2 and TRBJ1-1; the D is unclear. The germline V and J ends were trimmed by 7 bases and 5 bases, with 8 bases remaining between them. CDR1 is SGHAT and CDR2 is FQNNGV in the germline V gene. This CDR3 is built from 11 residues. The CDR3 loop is CASNLRTEAFF. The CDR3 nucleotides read TGTGCCAGCAATTTACGGACTGAAGCTTTCTTT.

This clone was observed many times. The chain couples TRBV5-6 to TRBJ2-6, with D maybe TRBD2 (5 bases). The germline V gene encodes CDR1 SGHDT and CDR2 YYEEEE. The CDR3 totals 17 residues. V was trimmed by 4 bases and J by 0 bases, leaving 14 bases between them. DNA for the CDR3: TGTGCCAGCAGCCCGTCGCCGGGGAGCTCTGGGGCCAACGTCCTGACTTTC. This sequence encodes CASSPSPGSSGANVLTF.

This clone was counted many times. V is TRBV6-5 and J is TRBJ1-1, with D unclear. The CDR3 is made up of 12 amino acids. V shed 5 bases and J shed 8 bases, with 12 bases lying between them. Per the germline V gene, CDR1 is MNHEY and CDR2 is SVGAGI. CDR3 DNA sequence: TGTGCCAGCAGTCCCGGAGGAAACGAAGCTTTCTTT. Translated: CASSPGGNEAFF.

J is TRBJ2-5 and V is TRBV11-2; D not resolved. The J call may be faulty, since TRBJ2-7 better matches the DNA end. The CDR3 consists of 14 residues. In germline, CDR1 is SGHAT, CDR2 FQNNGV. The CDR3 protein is CASSLDTRSYEQYF. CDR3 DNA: TGTGCCAGCAGCTTAGATACCAGGTCCTACGAGCAGTACTTC.

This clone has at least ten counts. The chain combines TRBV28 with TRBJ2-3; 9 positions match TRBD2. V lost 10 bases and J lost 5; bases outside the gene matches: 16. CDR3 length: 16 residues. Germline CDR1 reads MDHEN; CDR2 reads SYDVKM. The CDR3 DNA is TGTGCCACCTGGGGTAGCGGGAGTTGGGTGGGAGATACGCAGTATTTT. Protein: CATWGSGSWVGDTQYF.